The next 15 T cell receptor beta chains were all read from a single sample in a study of T cells in Graves' hyperthyroidism and ophthalmopathy. What was amplified from RNA transcripts were TCR beta CDR3 regions. The HTBI set primed first-round TCR CDR3 RT-PCR. TCRdb re-analysed the multiplex PCR reads in MiXCR, keeping a single row per CDR3 protein. This sample has approximately 600,000 distinct CDR3 sequences, with 20% to 25% found just once. Sequencing used blood. The receptors shown here come from a man aged 30 to 39 with Graves' ophthalmopathy.

The chain recombines TRBV2 with TRBJ2-6, with 10 nucleotides matching TRBD1. The V segment lost 7 bases and the J segment 0 bases; nucleotides outside the gene matches: 6. CDR1 and CDR2 (germline): SNHLY, FYNNEI. The length of the CDR3 is 17 residues. This CDR3 reads CASMPGQGNSGANVLTF. The CDR3 nucleotides are TGTGCCAGCATGCCGGGACAGGGGAACTCTGGGGCCAACGTCCTGACTTTC.

Details on this clonotype: Possible read error: a much larger clone is one base away. This chain links TRBV6-2 or TRBV6-3 with TRBJ1-5; the D is unclear. This CDR3 region has 16 residues. The V and J ends lost 0 bases and 5 bases respectively, with 14 bases between them. Germline V lookup: CDR1 MNHEY, CDR2 SVGEGT. The CDR3 loop reads CASSYSMDGSYQPQHF. The CDR3 DNA sequence: TGTGCCAGCAGTTACTCGATGGACGGATCTTATCAGCCCCAGCATTTT.

The chain combines TRBV5-1 with TRBJ1-1; 7 bases line up with TRBD1. This CDR3 region has 14 residues. V lost 5 bases to trimming and J lost 1 base; unmatched junction nucleotides: 5. The V gene's germline CDR1 is SGHRS and CDR2 YFSETQ. CDR3 in DNA: TGCGCCAGCAGAAAGGGACAGAAGAACACTGAAGCTTTCTTT. It yields the protein CASRKGQKNTEAFF.

The chain recombines TRBV30 with TRBJ2-1, with D possibly called TRBD1 or TRBD2 (5 bases each). Per germline, CDR1 GTSNPN and CDR2 SVGIG (reference sequence). V was cut by 4 bases and J by 6 bases, with 22 bases left in between. The CDR3 spans 16 residues. CDR3: CAWIPGPGRRPNEQFF. CDR3 nucleotides: TGTGCCTGGATCCCCGGTCCGGGACGCCGACCCAATGAGCAGTTCTTC.

This clonotype was recorded at least ten times. This rearrangement joins TRBV3-1 to TRBJ1-2, with a possible D match to TRBD1 (5 bases). Germline V lookup: CDR1 LGHDT, CDR2 YNNKEL (reference sequence). With 2 bases removed from V and 6 bases from J, the gap between germline ends came to 10 bases. The CDR3 contains 13 residues. CDR3 sequence: CASSQRQTNGYTF. For the CDR3, the DNA is TGTGCCAGCAGCCAAAGACAGACGAATGGCTACACCTTC.

The chain joins TRBV29-1 to TRBJ2-2, with D hard to call. Germline CDR1 reads SQVTM; CDR2 reads ANQGSEA. The CDR3 is 12 residues long. V dropped 5 bases and J dropped 5 bases, with 9 bases sitting between them. CDR3: CSVLRVTGELFF. CDR3 nucleotides: TGCAGCGTTCTTAGGGTAACCGGGGAGCTGTTTTTT.

The chain employs TRBV10-3 and TRBJ2-7; tentative D call: TRBD1 (6 bases). V lost 10 bases and J 7 bases, leaving 20 bases between the germline ends. The length of the CDR3 is 13 residues. Germline CDR1 reads ENHRY; CDR2 reads SYGVKD. The CDR3 sequence is CATRGAGAEEQYF. In DNA form, the CDR3 reads TGTGCCACCAGAGGGGCAGGGGCAGAGGAGCAGTACTTC.

The chain is built from TRBV11-2 and TRBJ2-7; 8 bases are shared with TRBD1. The CDR3 length is 14 residues. Germline trimming cut 5 bases from V and 6 bases from J; bases unmatched to any gene: 9. Germline V gene data show CDR1 as SGHAT and CDR2 as FQNNGV. The CDR3 spells CASSATRGLSEQYF. CDR3 nucleotide sequence: TGTGCCAGCAGCGCAACCAGGGGGCTAAGCGAGCAGTACTTC.

The chain recombines TRBV2 with TRBJ2-1, with 7 bases that match TRBD1. The ends lost 4 bases at V and 1 base at J; junction bases unmatched: 7. Looked up from germline, CDR1 is SNHLY and CDR2 is FYNNEI. The CDR3 extends over 16 amino acids. DNA of the CDR3: TGTGCCAGCAGTGCTTCAGGGGGTACATCCTACAATGAGCAGTTCTTC. Protein sequence: CASSASGGTSYNEQFF.

This chain joins TRBV15 and TRBJ1-4; perhaps TRBD1 as D (6 bases). V was trimmed by 5 bases and J by 4 bases, leaving 17 bases between them. The CDR3 contains 16 residues. Per germline, CDR1 LNHNV and CDR2 YYDKDF (reference sequence). The CDR3 loop reads CATSVQRGGFNEKLFF. The CDR3 bases are TGTGCCACCAGCGTCCAGAGGGGGGGGTTTAATGAAAAACTGTTTTTT.

As for this clonotype: A clone one base away is much larger, so this may be a read error. The chain carries TRBV30 and TRBJ2-2; the D gene is possibly TRBD2 (6 bases). Germline CDR1 GTSNPN, CDR2 SVGIG (reference sequence). The CDR3 is 15 amino acids. CDR3 in amino acids: CAWSSGRTVTGEPFF. Written as DNA, the CDR3 is TGTGCCTGGAGCTCAGGGAGGACGGTTACCGGGGAGCCGTTTTTT.

This chain links TRBV29-1 with TRBJ2-1, with D perhaps matching TRBD1 (8 bases). The germline CDR1 and CDR2 sequences are SQVTM and ANQGSEA. The CDR3 is 15 amino acids. The V and J ends lost 6 bases and 5 bases respectively, with 20 bases between them. The CDR3 loop is CSVTTGGGRHNEQFF. The CDR3 bases are TGCAGCGTGACTACAGGGGGGGGACGGCACAATGAGCAGTTCTTC.

This clonotype appeared many times. The chain employs TRBV7-9 and TRBJ2-1; D possibly corresponds to TRBD2 (5 bases). CDR1 and CDR2 (germline): SEHNR, FQNEAQ (reference sequence). The CDR3 has 13 amino acids. Trimming took off 3 bases at V and 7 bases at J, with 10 bases between the two ends. The chain's CDR3 is CASSFRTGNEQFF. CDR3 in DNA: TGTGCCAGCAGCTTCCGGACGGGGAATGAGCAGTTCTTC. Complete variable domain (other parts from reference TRBV7-9 and TRBJ2-1): DTGVSQNPRHKITKRGQNVTFRCDPISEHNRLYWYRQTLGQGPEFLTYFQNEAQLEKSRLLSDRFSAERPKGSFSTLEIQRTEQGDSAMYLCASSFRTGNEQFFGPGTRLTVL.

The chain uses TRBV12-3 or TRBV12-4 and TRBJ1-6; no firm D call. The CDR3 is made up of 13 amino acids. With 6 bases removed from V and 7 bases from J, the gap between germline ends came to 10 bases. Written as DNA, the CDR3 is TGTGCCAGCAGGGACCAGGCAAATTCACCCCTCCACTTT. Its protein product is CASRDQANSPLHF.

This clonotype has just a few counts. This chain connects TRBV29-1 to TRBJ2-7; D is unresolved. Trimming pared 4 bases from V and 3 bases from J, leaving 10 bases between. Per germline, CDR1 SQVTM and CDR2 ANQGSEA. This CDR3 has 12 residues. The CDR3 DNA is TGCAGCGTTGCAGGATTGGGCTACGAGCAGTACTTC. Encoded protein: CSVAGLGYEQYF.